One sample yielded the 10 T cell receptor beta chains listed below, sequenced in a study of T-cell memory formation after mild COVID-19. MiXCR was run by TCRdb on the 5' RACE reads, yielding one entry per CDR3 protein. The repertoire holds 350,000 or so distinct CDR3 sequences, with about 21% as singletons. Sequencing was carried out using PBMCs or a T cell subset sorted from them (not recorded which). All receptors come from an adult woman who had mild COVID-19 (a few samples of this study predate the infection). Cell type and time point are not known.

This chain links TRBV5-1 with TRBJ1-5, with D hard to call. Germline V CDR1 and CDR2: SGHRS, YFSETQ. The length of the CDR3 is 13 residues. V gave up 4 bases and J gave up 5 bases, with 10 bases separating them. CDR3 residues: CASSQAPDQPQHF. The CDR3 DNA sequence: TGCGCCAGCAGCCAGGCGCCGGATCAGCCCCAGCATTTT. The full variable domain, rest sourced from reference TRBV5-1 and TRBJ1-5, is KAGVTQTPRYLIKTRGQQVTLSCSPISGHRSVSWYQQTPGQGLQFLFEYFSETQRNKGNFPGRFSGRQFSNSRSEMNVSTLELGDSALYLCASSQAPDQPQHFGDGTRLSIL.

The chain employs TRBV29-1 and TRBJ1-2, with D maybe TRBD1 (6 bases). Germline CDR1 reads SQVTM; CDR2 reads ANQGSEA. The CDR3 has 14 amino acids. The V end was cut by 8 bases, the J end by 1 base, with 17 bases between. The chain's CDR3 is CSTDRGQGNYGYTF. CDR3 in DNA: TGCAGCACTGACCGGGGGCAGGGTAACTATGGCTACACCTTC.

The chain uses TRBV20-1 and TRBJ1-2; TRBD1 agrees at 8 bases. The CDR3 spans 15 residues. Germline loops: CDR1 DFQATT, CDR2 SNEGSKA (reference sequence). V lost 0 bases and J lost 2; bases outside the gene matches: 5. This chain's CDR3 is CSAREGDRWNYGYTF. In DNA form, the CDR3 reads TGCAGTGCTAGAGAGGGGGACAGGTGGAACTATGGCTACACCTTC.

This clonotype has just a few counts. This sequence joins TRBV27 and TRBJ2-7; D is unclear. Germline values: CDR1 MNHEY, CDR2 SMNVEV (reference sequence). CDR3 size: 14 residues. V was shortened by 3 bases and J by 2 bases, with 11 bases between the two germline ends. As DNA, the CDR3 is TGTGCCAGCAGTTTTGACAACGGACCCTACGAGCAGTACTTC. Amino acid sequence: CASSFDNGPYEQYF.

V usage is TRBV3-1 and J usage is TRBJ1-1, with no clear D. The CDR3 consists of 12 residues. V was shortened by 1 base and J by 5 bases, with 5 bases between the two germline ends. The germline CDR1 and CDR2 sequences are LGHDT and YNNKEL (reference sequence). In nucleotides, the CDR3 is TGTGCCAGCAGCCAAGGGGAAACTGAAGCTTTCTTT. Protein sequence: CASSQGETEAFF.

The chain recombines TRBV5-1 with TRBJ2-4, with 10 positions matching TRBD1. This CDR3 spans 17 amino acids. Germline V gene lookup returns CDR1 SGHRS and CDR2 YFSETQ. V shed 0 bases and J 2 bases; nucleotides not matched to a gene: 5. Here the CDR3 DNA reads TGCGCCAGCAGCTTGGGGGACAGGGGCCGAACCAAAAACATTCAGTACTTC. Protein sequence: CASSLGDRGRTKNIQYF.

About this clonotype itself: One end of the junction is discordant with germline, which a read error may explain. V gene TRBV6-6 combines with J gene TRBJ2-6; no reliable D call. This CDR3 has 16 residues. Germline-derived CDR1 and CDR2 are MNHNY and SVGAGI (reference sequence). In nucleotides, the CDR3 is TGTGCCAGCGGTTATGGTCAGTTGGCTGGGGCCAACGTCCTGACTTTC. Protein: CASGYGQLAGANVLTF.

The sample holds a few counts of this clonotype. The V gene is TRBV5-1, the J gene TRBJ2-1, with TRBD2 matching over 13 bases. Germline V gives CDR1 SGHRS, CDR2 YFSETQ. Germline trimming cut 4 bases from V and 7 bases from J; bases unmatched to any gene: 8. The CDR3 contains 16 residues. The CDR3 region is CASSTTSGGARNEQFF. CDR3 DNA sequence: TGCGCCAGCAGCACCACTAGCGGGGGGGCGAGGAATGAGCAGTTCTTC.

This clonotype was seen a few times. The chain links TRBV5-1 to TRBJ2-7; the match to TRBD1 covers 10 bases. Germline CDR1 SGHRS, CDR2 YFSETQ. This CDR3 contains 14 residues. V lost 3 bases to trimming and J lost 2 bases; unmatched junction nucleotides: 2. This chain's CDR3 is CASSWDRGPYEQYF. The DNA for the CDR3 is TGCGCCAGCAGCTGGGACAGGGGACCCTACGAGCAGTACTTC.

This clonotype has a count of ten or more. The chain couples TRBV20-1 to TRBJ2-7; 11 bases fit TRBD2. CDR1 and CDR2 (germline): DFQATT, SNEGSKA (reference sequence). V shed 5 bases, J shed 2 bases, and the junction held 11 bases outside the gene matches. The CDR3 consists of 16 residues. CDR3 nucleotide sequence: TGCAGTGCTCCCGGACTAGCGGGCCCTCGGGCCTACGAGCAGTACTTC. Residues: CSAPGLAGPRAYEQYF.